A single sample is the source of the 18 T cell receptor beta chains below, sequenced in a study of blood T cell repertoires in COVID-19. Assay used: immunoSEQ multiplex PCR; TCRdb lists only in-frame clones, some missing. This sample yields 100,000 to 150,000 clones, of which around three quarters are seen a single time; roughly 2% belongs to the top ten. Sequencing input: peripheral blood. These receptors all come from a woman between 65 and 79 years old with acute or convalescent COVID-19.

The chain has TRBV6-1 and TRBJ1-1, with TRBD1 matching over 8 bases. V shed 1 base and J 11 bases; nucleotides not matched to a gene: 6. The CDR3 has 13 amino acids. CDR1 and CDR2 from the germline V gene are MNHNS and SASEGT. Written as DNA, the CDR3 is TGTGCCAGCAGTGAAGGACAGGGGCAGGAGGCTTTCTTT. Translation gives CASSEGQGQEAFF.

Only a few counts were recorded for this clone. The chain carries TRBV11-2 and TRBJ2-1; 8 bases align to TRBD1. The CDR3 contains 15 residues. V lost 4 bases to trimming and J lost 9 bases; unmatched junction nucleotides: 11. Looked up from germline, CDR1 is SGHAT and CDR2 is FQNNGV. In nucleotides, the CDR3 is TGTGCCAGCAGCTCCGGGACAGGAACCAAAGGTGAGCAGTTCTTC. Its protein product is CASSSGTGTKGEQFF.

The DNA for the CDR3 is TGTGCCAGCAGCTCTCAGGAGAACACTGAAGCTTTCTTT. As protein: CASSSQENTEAFF. The chain combines TRBV7-6 with TRBJ1-1; no clear D gene. The CDR3 is 13 residues long. The germline V and J ends were trimmed by 4 bases and 1 base, with 7 bases remaining between them. The V gene's germline CDR1 is SGHVS and CDR2 FNYEAQ.

The CDR3 DNA is TGTGCCATCAGTCCGGGACAGGGGGATGGCTACACCTTC. Its translation is CAISPGQGDGYTF. The V call is TRBV10-3, the J call TRBJ1-2, with 11 bases fitting TRBD1. The CDR3 runs 13 residues. Germline V gene data show CDR1 as ENHRY and CDR2 as SYGVKD. V was clipped by 5 bases and J by 6 bases; unmatched bases: 2.

The V and J genes are TRBV19 and TRBJ2-7; D is unresolved. The CDR3 runs 16 residues. CDR1 and CDR2 from the germline V gene are LNHDA and SQIVND (reference sequence). Trimming shortened V by 0 bases and J by 4 bases, and 16 bases separated the two germline ends. The CDR3 sequence: CASSIDTPGSLYEQYF. The CDR3 nucleotides read TGTGCCAGTAGTATAGACACTCCCGGGTCACTTTACGAGCAGTACTTC.

This chain joins TRBV4-1 and TRBJ1-1, with a tentative D call TRBD1 (6 bases). This CDR3 region has 15 residues. CDR1 MGHRA and CDR2 YSYEKL come from the germline V gene. The V and J ends lost 4 bases and 4 bases respectively, with 16 bases between them. CDR3 loop: CASSREQGGFTEAFF. The DNA of the CDR3 is TGCGCCAGCAGCCGGGAACAGGGCGGATTCACTGAAGCTTTCTTT.

The chain has TRBV5-5 and TRBJ2-7, with 9 bases identical to TRBD2. Germline-derived CDR1 and CDR2 are SGHKS and YYEKEE (reference sequence). The trim removed 0 bases at V and 1 base at J, leaving 8 bases unmatched. The CDR3 contains 17 residues. CDR3 DNA: TGTGCCAGCAGCTTGGCCATCACTAGCGGGCCTTCCTACGAGCAGTACTTC. It is translated as CASSLAITSGPSYEQYF.

The chain links TRBV10-2 to TRBJ2-6; 13 nucleotides align to TRBD2. The V and J ends lost 5 bases and 0 bases, in that order; junction bases with no gene match: 1. The CDR3 covers 17 residues. Germline values: CDR1 WSHSY, CDR2 SAAADI. The CDR3 sequence: CASSRTSGSSGANVLTF. The DNA for the CDR3 is TGCGCCAGCAGTCGGACTAGCGGGAGCTCTGGGGCCAACGTCCTGACTTTC.

This rearrangement joins TRBV27 to TRBJ2-6, with D possibly matching TRBD1 (6 bases). Looked up from germline, CDR1 is MNHEY and CDR2 is SMNVEV (reference sequence). Trimming took 6 bases from V and 0 from J, leaving 15 bases between them. There are 17 residues in the CDR3. The CDR3 DNA follows: TGTGCCAGCAGCACAGGGCCCCCGAGCTCTGGGGCCAACGTCCTGACTTTC. It encodes CASSTGPPSSGANVLTF.

This chain connects TRBV6-5 to TRBJ1-6; D unresolved. V lost 7 bases and J 8 bases, leaving 12 bases between the germline ends. The length of the CDR3 is 13 residues. Germline-derived CDR1 and CDR2 are MNHEY and SVGAGI. This CDR3 is CASTSSPDSPLHF. In DNA, the CDR3 is TGTGCCAGCACCTCCTCCCCGGATTCACCCCTCCACTTT.

This chain uses TRBV6-5 with TRBJ2-7; 9 bases map to TRBD1. V lost 6 bases, J lost 8 bases, and 11 bases stayed unmatched. This CDR3 is 14 amino acids long. Germline V gene lookup returns CDR1 MNHEY and CDR2 SVGAGI. Here the CDR3 reads CASRLGTGLVKQYF. The CDR3 DNA reads as TGTGCCAGCAGGCTCGGGACAGGGCTAGTAAAGCAGTACTTC.

This clone occurred a few times. The CDR3 sequence: CASSRQVNYGYTF. The CDR3 DNA reads as TGTGCCAGCAGCCGACAGGTGAACTATGGCTACACCTTC. V gene TRBV6-5 combines with J gene TRBJ1-2; D may be TRBD1 (6 bases). Germline lookup yields CDR1 MNHEY and CDR2 SVGAGI. There are 13 residues in the CDR3. V lost 6 bases to trimming and J lost 2 bases, with 10 bases between them.

The chain employs TRBV18 and TRBJ2-1; 7 nucleotides match TRBD2. CDR3 length equals 18 residues. Unmatched junction bases numbered 21, after V lost 5 bases and J lost 8 bases. The germline V gene has CDR1 KGHSH and CDR2 LQKENI. The CDR3 here is CASSSTWGGAPRGDEQFF. The CDR3 DNA reads TGTGCCAGCTCATCTACCTGGGGAGGGGCGCCGCGAGGCGATGAGCAGTTCTTC.

The chain links TRBV12-5 to TRBJ2-1; 8 nucleotides line up with TRBD1. Germline values: CDR1 LGHNT, CDR2 FRNRAP. The CDR3 extends over 13 amino acids. With 1 base clipped from V and 9 bases from J, the junction kept 2 bases outside the gene matches. CDR3 sequence (DNA): TGTGCTAGTGGTTTGGCAGGGGGCGGTGAGCAGTTCTTC. Its protein product is CASGLAGGGEQFF.

This clone was counted a few times. This chain joins TRBV5-6 and TRBJ1-2; maybe TRBD1 (6 bases). Per germline, CDR1 SGHDT and CDR2 YYEEEE. The CDR3 loop spans 14 amino acids. Trimming left V 7 bases short and J 8 bases short, with 21 bases between. In DNA form, the CDR3 reads TGTGCCAGCTCCTTAATGGGGGCCGAGAGGGGCTACACCTTC. Translation: CASSLMGAERGYTF.

This clone appeared many times. This chain connects TRBV6-5 to TRBJ1-2; 7 bases are a match to TRBD1. Per the germline V gene, CDR1 is MNHEY and CDR2 is SVGAGI. CDR3 size: 15 residues. The J segment lost 1 base and the V segment lost 6 bases, leaving 8 bases of the junction unmatched. CDR3 loop: CASRAGTANNYGYTF. Written as DNA, the CDR3 is TGTGCCAGCAGAGCCGGGACAGCGAATAACTATGGCTACACCTTC.

Comments on this clone: Other DNA sequences from this sample encode an identical CDR3 as well. The chain links TRBV7-2 to TRBJ2-1, with 10 bases lining up with TRBD2. The CDR3 length is 15 residues. The V gene end was trimmed by 5 bases and the J gene end by 2 bases; junction bases not matched to a gene: 3. From germline, CDR1 is SGHTA and CDR2 FQGNSA. As DNA, the CDR3 is TGTGCCAGCAGCCGGACTAGCGGTCCCTACAATGAGCAGTTCTTC. This sequence encodes CASSRTSGPYNEQFF.

V gene TRBV9 combines with J gene TRBJ2-3, with D perhaps matching TRBD2 (6 bases). The CDR3 spans 16 residues. Trimming took 4 bases from V and 3 from J, leaving 18 bases between them. CDR1 is SGDLS, CDR2 YYNGEE, per germline. The DNA for the CDR3 is TGTGCCAGCAGCCCCCGCCCGGCGGGGAAGACAGATACGCAGTATTTT. It is translated as CASSPRPAGKTDTQYF.